The clone carrying this T cell receptor beta chain was detected only a few times. Its antigen is still unknown. Patients were excluded because of uncontrolled infection, other autoimmune disease, pregnancy or lactation. Extraction of PBMCs used around 9.6 ml of fresh peripheral blood. The investigators amplified TCR beta CDR3 regions from RNA transcripts. HTBI primers were employed in a first-round RT-PCR of the TCR CDR3. MiXCR, run by TCRdb on the multiplex PCR reads, gives a single entry per CDR3 protein. In the table there are under 300,000 distinct CDR3 sequences, nearly 15% of which are singletons. The record originates from a study of T cells in Graves' hyperthyroidism and ophthalmopathy. Looked up from germline, CDR1 is MNHNS and CDR2 is SASEGT. Trimming stripped 8 bases from V and 2 bases from J, with 16 bases between. The CDR3 totals 15 residues. Regarding the study as a whole: Expanded thyroid clonotypes (above 0.001) were mostly also found in blood. Ophthalmopathy and stable hyperthyroidism were told apart by a 13 V-J model.

Sequencing was carried out using blood. The receptor was isolated from a woman aged 45-65 years with Graves' hyperthyroidism that later progressed to Graves' ophthalmopathy. The V gene is TRBV6-1, the J gene TRBJ1-5; D may be TRBD1 (6 bases). In DNA form, the CDR3 reads TGTGCCAGCGATTATTGGGGGCAGGGCAATCAGCCCCAGCATTTT. Protein sequence: CASDYWGQGNQPQHF.